This T cell receptor (beta chain) is drawn from a study of cytomegalovirus exposure and HLA in healthy donors. Comments on this clone: The antigen remains undetermined.

Germline V gene sequence: CDR1 SGHRS, CDR2 YFSETQ. This CDR3 spans 15 amino acids. J gave up 0 bases and V 3 bases, and 3 bases lay outside the gene matches. Primers included in the PCR were 60 Vbeta and 13 Jbeta primers. The assay was immunoSEQ multiplex PCR, and TCRdb's table has in-frame clones only and misses some. The data hold about 130,000 clones, with 80% observed a single time. Study-level points and caveats: TCR beta chain V- and J-gene trimming was linked, in a later analysis, to a missense variant in DCLRE1C.

This chain links TRBV5-1 with TRBJ2-3; 8 nucleotides match TRBD2. The sequencing sample was made of PBMCs. This receptor was identified in a man aged 40-50 years in good health and CMV-seronegative. The CDR3 DNA follows: TGCGCCAGCAGCTACGGGGGGGCCAGCACAGATACGCAGTATTTT. It is translated as CASSYGGASTDTQYF. Filled out from reference TRBV5-1 and TRBJ2-3, the complete variable domain reads KAGVTQTPRYLIKTRGQQVTLSCSPISGHRSVSWYQQTPGQGLQFLFEYFSETQRNKGNFPGRFSGRQFSNSRSEMNVSTLELGDSALYLCASSYGGASTDTQYFGPGTRLTVL.